Sequencing of this TCR beta chain was carried out in a study of shared clonotypes between healthy human individuals. Donors, without exception, were Caucasian adults residing in Nashville, Tennessee. Sequencing used immunoSEQ multiplex PCR; TCRdb keeps in-frame clones, though not all of them. The repertoire holds about 99,000 clones, approximately 51% seen once, with approximately 16% in the top ten. The germline V gene encodes CDR1 GTSNPN and CDR2 SVGIG (reference sequence). This CDR3 region has 11 residues. Trimming removed 8 bases from V and 4 bases from J, with 10 bases in between. The sequence was obtained from a woman between 35 and 50 years old in good health. Some clones in this sample may be carry-over from other donors' samples. This rearrangement joins TRBV30 to TRBJ2-3, with D possibly matching TRBD1 (6 bases). The material sequenced was PBMCs. The CDR3 DNA follows: TGTGCCATGACAGGTTCAGATACGCAGTATTTT. This gives the protein CAMTGSDTQYF.